The 3 T cell receptor beta chains below were found in one sample sequenced in a study of response to subunit inactivated influenza vaccine. A single record per CDR3 protein comes from TCRdb applying MiXCR to the RT-PCR reads. In the table there are 710,000 or so distinct CDR3 sequences, 15% to 19% of which are singletons. The sample was PBMCs from blood, taken about 13 days after vaccination. The source of these receptors is a man aged 50-59 years who received an inactivated influenza vaccine.

The gene calls are TRBV6-6 and TRBJ2-5, with TRBD1 matching over 8 bases. Germline CDR1 MNHNY, CDR2 SVGAGI (reference sequence). V was clipped by 6 bases and J by 3 bases; unmatched bases: 3. The CDR3 extends over 13 amino acids. In nucleotides, the CDR3 is TGTGCCAGCAGGATGACAGGGGAAGAGACCCAGTACTTC. It is translated as CASRMTGEETQYF.

The chain is built from TRBV28 and TRBJ1-1; TRBD1 matches 7 bases. Unmatched junction bases numbered 5, after V lost 3 bases and J lost 4 bases. Germline V lookup: CDR1 MDHEN, CDR2 SYDVKM. The CDR3 has 14 residues. The CDR3 spells CASSLTGRTTEAFF. Here the CDR3 DNA reads TGTGCCAGCAGTTTGACAGGGAGGACCACTGAAGCTTTCTTT.

The J gene is TRBJ2-5, the V gene TRBV20-1; D is uncertain. The CDR3 totals 15 residues. Germline V gene data show CDR1 as DFQATT and CDR2 as SNEGSKA (reference sequence). V was shortened by 2 bases and J by 1 base, with 14 bases between the two germline ends. The CDR3 DNA follows: TGCAGTGCTAGATCCCTATTTGAGAGCCAAGAGACCCAGTACTTC. It translates to CSARSLFESQETQYF.